This T cell receptor (beta chain) was profiled in a study of post-analysis software for immune sequencing data (dated by TCRdb to the mid-2010s). The study in broad terms: Recorded disease courses included relapsing-remitting, secondary progressive and progressive-relapsing multiple sclerosis, with some patients lacking subtype annotation. A subset of samples was prepared in parallel using single-end sample barcoding, then pooled and co-amplified after Illumina adapter ligation. The multiple sclerosis patient repertoires were compared with more than 9 previously published healthy control repertoires from donors aged about 6 to 26 years.

The paper's findings and limits, for the study overall: Strong co-clustering of samples prepared in the same batch was shown by direct clustering with F measure, prompting a batch-effect correction. Significantly higher frequencies in patients than in controls were found for five or six TRBV segments, including TRBV5-6, TRBV5-1 and TRBV20-1. The multiple sclerosis patient group was slightly younger than the control group. Normalized Chao1 diversity was significantly lower in multiple sclerosis patients than controls, suggesting substantial peripheral T-cell clonal expansion.

The method behind the library was PCR. Sequenced using an Illumina HiSeq 2500. Unique molecular identifiers were incorporated into TCR beta cDNA libraries to reduce PCR and sequencing biases. Approximately 500,000 cDNA molecules were obtained for every 1 to 10 million input T cells, so each molecule roughly corresponded to one T cell. The patient libraries were prepared and sequenced using the same protocol as the earlier healthy control dataset. Within a given batch, samples were prepared together, multiplexed and sequenced on the same HiSeq lane. The published analysis was carried out like this. MIGEC handled the raw barcoded reads, throwing out single-read molecular identifier groups before consensus assembly and CDR3 extraction. Clonotype tables were post-analysed with VDJtools, and diversity was normalized by down-sampling all datasets to the smallest sample size. In repertoire overlap clustering, CDR3 amino acid sequences, but not nucleotide sequences, were matched to correct batch-related cross-sample contamination. Using fastp at Q25 and MiXCR, TCRdb reprocessed the public reads and kept productive beta chains. Rows are combined by CDR3 protein, so each entry shows the most common genes and DNA. It is TCRdb's table, rather than the study itself, that gives the V and J calls and clone size. For this sample the table gives about 540,000 distinct CDR3 sequences, of which 30% to 40% were detected only once. The ten largest clones add up to approximately 5.4% of the sample.

TCR beta repertoires were profiled from peripheral blood of roughly 13 young patients with multiple sclerosis to demonstrate the VDJtools post-analysis software. Multiple sclerosis patients were children and adolescents aged about 6 to 15 years. As encoded in the germline V gene, CDR1 is SQVTM while CDR2 is ANQGSEA. Taken from cysteine to phenylalanine, the CDR3 has 9 residues. The entry retains the CDR3 DNA only, 27 bases that are in frame from base 1. Of note for this clonotype: Its antigen remains undetermined. Germline and junction disagree at one end, which may indicate a read error.

The chain is encoded by TRBV29-1 joined to TRBJ1-2; no confident D gene assignment can be made. Sequences were obtained from blood. This sequence was found in a girl aged 2-17 years with multiple sclerosis. Here the CDR3 is given as CNVEPGYTF. The DNA sequence reads TGCAACGTTGAACCTGGCTACACCTTC. The variable domain in full, with residues beyond the CDR3 obtained from the reference TRBV29-1 and TRBJ1-2 genes, is SAVISQKPSRDICQRGTSLTIQCQVDSQVTMMFWYRQQPGQSLTLIATANQGSEATYESGFVIDKFPISRPNLTFSTLTVSNMSPEDSSIYLCNVEPGYTFGSGTRLTVV.